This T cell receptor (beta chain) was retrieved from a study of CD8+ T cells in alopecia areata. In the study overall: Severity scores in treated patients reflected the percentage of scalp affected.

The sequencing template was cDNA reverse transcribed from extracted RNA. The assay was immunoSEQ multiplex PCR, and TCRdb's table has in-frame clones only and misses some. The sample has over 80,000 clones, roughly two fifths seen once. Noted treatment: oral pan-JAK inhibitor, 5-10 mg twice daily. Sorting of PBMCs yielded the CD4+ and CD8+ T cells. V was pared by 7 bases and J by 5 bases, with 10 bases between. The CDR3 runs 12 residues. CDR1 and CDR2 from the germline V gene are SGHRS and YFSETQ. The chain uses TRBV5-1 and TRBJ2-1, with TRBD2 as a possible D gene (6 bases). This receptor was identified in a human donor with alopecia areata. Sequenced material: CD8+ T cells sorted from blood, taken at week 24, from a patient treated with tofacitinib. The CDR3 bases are TGCGCCAGCGGCCCGGGGGACAATGAGCAGTTCTTC. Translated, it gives CASGPGDNEQFF.